This T cell receptor beta chain was sequenced in a study of blood T cell repertoires in COVID-19. Study at large: In each case, the material was cDNA or gDNA derived from T cells, B-cell-depleted T cells, or PBMCs.

Germline-derived CDR1 and CDR2 are SGDLS and YYNGEE. The CDR3 consists of 17 residues. V was shortened by 0 bases and J by 1 base, with 16 bases between the two germline ends. Exposed study participants had met a COVID-19 case within 2 weeks before entry. Sequenced by immunoSEQ multiplex PCR; TCRdb stores in-frame clones only, minus some. In the table there are 230,000 or so clones, roughly 81% of which are singletons. The sample comprised PBMCs or T cells enriched from blood (not recorded which). This sequence joins TRBV9 and TRBJ1-1; a weak D match, TRBD1 (5 bases). The clonotype originates from a woman between 50 and 59 years old who had been exposed to COVID-19. The DNA for the CDR3 is TGTGCCAGCAGCGTAGAAGCGGGGTGGGGCTCGAACACTGAAGCTTTCTTT. Its protein product is CASSVEAGWGSNTEAFF.